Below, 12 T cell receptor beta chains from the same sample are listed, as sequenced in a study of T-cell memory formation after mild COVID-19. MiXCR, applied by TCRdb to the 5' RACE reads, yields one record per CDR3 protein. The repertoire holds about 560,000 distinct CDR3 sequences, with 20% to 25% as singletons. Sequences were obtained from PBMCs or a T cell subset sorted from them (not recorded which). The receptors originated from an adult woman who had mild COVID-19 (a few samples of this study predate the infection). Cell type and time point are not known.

The CDR3 reads CATTPLTGNNSPLHF. CDR3 nucleotide sequence: TGTGCCACAACCCCTCTGACAGGGAATAATTCACCCCTCCACTTT. V and J are TRBV12-3 or TRBV12-4 and TRBJ1-6; 7 positions agree with TRBD1. The CDR3 is 15 amino acids. Germline trimming cut 10 bases from V and 5 bases from J; bases unmatched to any gene: 11.

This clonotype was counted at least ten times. The CDR3: CASSLGTGTGNTIYF. Written as DNA, the CDR3 is TGCGCCAGCAGCCTCGGAACAGGGACGGGAAACACCATATATTTT. V gene TRBV4-3 combines with J gene TRBJ1-3, with D maybe TRBD1 (6 bases). This CDR3 contains 15 residues. Germline V CDR1 and CDR2: LGHNA, YSLEER. Trimming pared 4 bases from V and 4 bases from J, leaving 14 bases between.

The CDR3 spells CASSFQGRSTEAFF. DNA of the CDR3: TGTGCCAGCAGTTTTCAGGGACGGAGCACTGAAGCTTTCTTT. The chain employs TRBV27 and TRBJ1-1, with TRBD1 as a possible D gene (5 bases). Germline V CDR1 and CDR2: MNHEY, SMNVEV (reference sequence). The CDR3 totals 14 residues. The ends were cut back, 3 bases at V and 4 bases at J, with 12 bases in the middle.

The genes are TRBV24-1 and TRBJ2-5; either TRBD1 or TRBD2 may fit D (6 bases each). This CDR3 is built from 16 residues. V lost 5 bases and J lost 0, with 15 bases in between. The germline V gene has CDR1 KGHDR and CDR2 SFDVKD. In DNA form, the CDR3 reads TGTGCCACCAGTGGCATGTTAGGGGGGTACCAAGAGACCCAGTACTTC. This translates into CATSGMLGGYQETQYF.

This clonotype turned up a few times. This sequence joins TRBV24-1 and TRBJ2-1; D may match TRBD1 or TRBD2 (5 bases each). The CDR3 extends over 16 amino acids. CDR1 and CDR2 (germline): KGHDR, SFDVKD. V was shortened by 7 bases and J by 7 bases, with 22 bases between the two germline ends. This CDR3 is CATSEDLPGPSNEQFF. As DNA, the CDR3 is TGTGCCACCAGCGAAGACCTCCCGGGACCTTCTAATGAGCAGTTCTTC.

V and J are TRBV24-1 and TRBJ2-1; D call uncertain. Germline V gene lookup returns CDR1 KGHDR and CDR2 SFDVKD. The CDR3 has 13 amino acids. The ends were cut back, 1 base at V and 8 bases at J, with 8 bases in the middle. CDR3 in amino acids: CATSDFPGYEQFF. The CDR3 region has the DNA TGTGCCACCAGTGATTTCCCGGGTTATGAGCAGTTCTTC.

The CDR3 spells CATSRSGQHNEQFF. The CDR3 DNA reads TGTGCCACCAGTCGTAGCGGGCAGCACAATGAGCAGTTCTTC. This chain joins TRBV24-1 and TRBJ2-1; 7 positions agree with TRBD2. The J segment lost 5 bases and the V segment lost 6 bases, leaving 6 bases of the junction unmatched. CDR1 and CDR2 from the germline V gene are KGHDR and SFDVKD. The CDR3 length is 14 residues.

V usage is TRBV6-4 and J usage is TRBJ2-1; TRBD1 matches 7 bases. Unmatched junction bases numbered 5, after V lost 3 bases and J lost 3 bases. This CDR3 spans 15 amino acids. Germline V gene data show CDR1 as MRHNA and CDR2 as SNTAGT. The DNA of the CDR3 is TGTGCCAGCAGTGAACAGGGGAATAACTACAATGAGCAGTTCTTC. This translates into CASSEQGNNYNEQFF.

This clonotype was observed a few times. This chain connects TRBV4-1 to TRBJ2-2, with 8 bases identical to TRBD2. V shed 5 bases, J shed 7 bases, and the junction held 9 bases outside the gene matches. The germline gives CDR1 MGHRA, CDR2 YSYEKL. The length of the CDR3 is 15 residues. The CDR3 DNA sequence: TGCGCCAGCAGCACCACGGCGGGAGGCAACGGGGAGCTGTTTTTT. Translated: CASSTTAGGNGELFF.

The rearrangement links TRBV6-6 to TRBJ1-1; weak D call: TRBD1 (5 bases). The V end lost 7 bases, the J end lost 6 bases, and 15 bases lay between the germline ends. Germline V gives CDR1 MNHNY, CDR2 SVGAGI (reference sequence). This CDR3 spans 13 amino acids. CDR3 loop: CASTGSRGAEAFF. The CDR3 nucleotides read TGTGCCAGCACCGGATCCCGAGGGGCTGAAGCTTTCTTT.

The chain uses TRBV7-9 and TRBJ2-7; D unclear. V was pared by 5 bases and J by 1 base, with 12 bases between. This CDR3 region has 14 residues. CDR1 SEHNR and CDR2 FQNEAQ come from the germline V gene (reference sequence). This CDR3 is CASSTRTASYEQYF. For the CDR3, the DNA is TGTGCCAGCAGCACAAGGACCGCGTCCTACGAGCAGTACTTC.

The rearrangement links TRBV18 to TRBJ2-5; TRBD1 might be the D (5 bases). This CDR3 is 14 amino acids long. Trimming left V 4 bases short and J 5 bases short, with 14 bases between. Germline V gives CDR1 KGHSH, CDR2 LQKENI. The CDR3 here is CASSRRGVRETQYF. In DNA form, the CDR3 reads TGTGCCAGCTCACGAAGGGGCGTTCGGGAGACCCAGTACTTC.